This T cell receptor beta chain was obtained from a study of siplizumab effects on memory and regulatory T cells. Study-wide results and caveats: Mappable CD4+ clones that were alloreactive averaged around 70% Treg-derived with siplizumab versus approximately 29% in controls. The authors could not assign a naive or memory phenotype to roughly 80-96% of proliferating CD4+ or CD8+ clones. Naive T cells seemed more diverse than memory cells; they also seemed major alloresponse contributors.

Notes on this clone: What it binds is unknown.

Produced via immunoSEQ multiplex PCR; TCRdb's table is partial and in-frame only. The sample contains some 97,000 clones, approximately 91% of which appear only once. The CDR3 has 13 amino acids. Trimming removed 3 bases at V and 6 bases at J, with 11 bases between. The germline V gene encodes CDR1 SGHNT and CDR2 YENEEA. The chain has TRBV11-3 and TRBJ1-1, with D uncertain. Sequencing was done on a sample of CD4+ T cells sorted from blood. The sequence was collected from a human donor in good health. The CDR3, as DNA: TGTGCCAGCAGCTTTTCGAGCGGCGCTGAAGCTTTCTTT. Encoded protein: CASSFSSGAEAFF.